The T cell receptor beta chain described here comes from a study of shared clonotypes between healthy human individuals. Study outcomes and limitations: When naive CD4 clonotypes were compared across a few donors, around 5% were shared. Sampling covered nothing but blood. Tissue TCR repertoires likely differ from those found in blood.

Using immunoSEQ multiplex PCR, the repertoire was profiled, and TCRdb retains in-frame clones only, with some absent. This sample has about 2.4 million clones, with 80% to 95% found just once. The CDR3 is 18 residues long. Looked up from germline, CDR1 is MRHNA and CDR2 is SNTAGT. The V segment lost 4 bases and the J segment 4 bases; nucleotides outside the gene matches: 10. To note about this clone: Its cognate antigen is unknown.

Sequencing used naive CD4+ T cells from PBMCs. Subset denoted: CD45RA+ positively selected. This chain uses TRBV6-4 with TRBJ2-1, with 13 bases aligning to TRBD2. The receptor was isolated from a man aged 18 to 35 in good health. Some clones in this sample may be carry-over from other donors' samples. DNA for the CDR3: TGTGCCAGCAGTGTCCCGACGGGACTAGCGGGGACATACAATGAGCAGTTCTTC. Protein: CASSVPTGLAGTYNEQFF.